This T cell receptor (beta chain) comes out of a study of cytomegalovirus exposure and HLA in healthy donors. With respect to this clone: No antigen is known for it.

The junction had 9 bases not matched to a gene; V was cut back by 5 bases and J by 8 bases. CDR1 and CDR2 (germline): SGHTA, FQGNSA. This CDR3 has 14 amino acids. Use of 60 Vbeta and 13 Jbeta primers characterized the PCR. Sequencing used immunoSEQ multiplex PCR; TCRdb keeps in-frame clones, though not all of them. Of 110,000 to 150,000 clones in the sample, 65% to 80% are singletons; the top ten hold 1.5% to 2%. Findings and caveats of the study: Rarity characterized most TCR sequences, yet some public TCRs appeared in many donors. Data from an earlier analysis indicated that most TCR beta V segments were productive either about 87% or about 30% of the time. In a later analysis, TCR beta V- and J-gene trimming showed a link to a missense DCLRE1C variant.

The sequenced sample consisted of PBMCs. The chain carries TRBV7-2 and TRBJ2-7, with 10 nucleotides matching TRBD2. The receptor's source is a woman under 40 in good health and CMV-seronegative. In DNA form, the CDR3 reads TGTGCCAGCAGCCAGGGAGCACTAGCGGGAAAGCAGTACTTC. Translated, it gives CASSQGALAGKQYF. Full variable domain (rest looked up from reference TRBV7-2 and TRBJ2-7): GAGVSQSPSNKVTEKGKDVELRCDPISGHTALYWYRQSLGQGLEFLIYFQGNSAPDKSGLPSDRFSAERTGGSVSTLTIQRTQQEDSAVYLCASSQGALAGKQYFGPGTRLTVT.